Below, one T cell receptor (beta chain) is given with its context. Its antigen is unknown. The V and J ends lost 5 bases and 4 bases respectively, with 12 bases between them. The CDR3 totals 13 residues. Per the germline V gene, CDR1 is SGHTA and CDR2 is FQGNSA. The entirety of the isolated RNA underwent reverse transcription, so expressed TCRB transcripts were sequenced. Measured with immunoSEQ multiplex PCR; TCRdb has only the in-frame clones, and not every one. The sample contains hundreds of thousands of clones, about an eighth of which appear only once. The authors sorted CD4+ naive, central memory, regulatory and stem cell-like memory cells via CD45RO/CCR7/CD25/CD127/CD95/CD27. Each of the sorted populations had a purity greater than 95%. This specimen belongs to a study of beta chain features in type 1 diabetes. Turning to the study itself: Patients were similar to healthy donors in age and gender (as well as in cell yields). Points from the study as a whole: Within the patient group, naive, central memory and Treg TCRB repertoires appeared more similar to each other than within healthy donors. When Type 1 diabetes patients were examined, their TCRB CDR3s proved moderately but significantly shorter in all four CD4+ subsets.

Input material: naive CD4+ T cells from blood. The V and J genes are TRBV7-2 and TRBJ2-7; TRBD2 is a possible D gene (5 bases). The receptor was derived from a man aged 18 to 30 with type 1 diabetes. The CDR3 nucleotides are TGTGCCAGCAGCCACGACTACGTATACGAGCAGTACTTC. This codes for CASSHDYVYEQYF.